Shown below are 6 T cell receptor beta chains from a single sample sequenced in a study of cytomegalovirus exposure and HLA in healthy donors. This PCR relied on a set of 60 Vbeta primers and 13 Jbeta primers. The repertoire was sequenced with immunoSEQ multiplex PCR; TCRdb's copy has only in-frame clones and lacks some. Of approximately 220,000 clones in the sample, around 80% were seen once. Sequenced sample: PBMCs. These receptors were collected from a man younger than 30 in good health and CMV-seronegative.

Comment on this clone: Germline and junction disagree at one end, which may indicate a read error. The genes are TRBV29-1 and TRBJ1-1; TRBD1 might be the D (6 bases). Per the germline V gene, CDR1 is SQVTM and CDR2 is ANQGSEA. CDR3 length: 13 amino acids. CDR3 coding DNA: TGCAGCGTTTGGGACACATGGAACAGTGAAGCTTTCTTT. Its translation: CSVWDTWNSEAFF.

This clone was counted a single time. The chain is built from TRBV6-5 and TRBJ2-3, with 9 bases matching TRBD2. V shed 4 bases and J 0 bases; nucleotides not matched to a gene: 5. Germline assignment: CDR1 MNHEY and CDR2 SVGAGI. The CDR3 is made up of 16 amino acids. The DNA for the CDR3 is TGTGCCAGCAGTTTCCGGACTAGCGCTAGCACAGATACGCAGTATTTT. Translated, it gives CASSFRTSASTDTQYF.

The chain couples TRBV11-3 to TRBJ2-1; a possible D gene is TRBD2 (5 bases). Trimming took 3 bases from V and 7 from J, leaving 7 bases between them. The CDR3 runs 12 residues. Germline V gives CDR1 SGHNT, CDR2 YENEEA. This chain's CDR3 is CASSFSGNEQFF. The CDR3 DNA reads as TGTGCCAGCAGCTTTTCGGGAAATGAGCAGTTCTTC.

The chain is built from TRBV10-3 and TRBJ1-1; a weak D match, TRBD1 (5 bases). Looked up from germline, CDR1 is ENHRY and CDR2 is SYGVKD. The CDR3 consists of 15 residues. With 1 base removed from V and 4 bases from J, the gap between germline ends came to 13 bases. CDR3 sequence: CAISEFAQEFTEAFF. In DNA form, the CDR3 reads TGTGCCATCAGTGAGTTTGCACAGGAGTTCACTGAAGCTTTCTTT.

This chain connects TRBV7-8 to TRBJ1-5, with 7 bases matching TRBD1. The V gene end was trimmed by 5 bases and the J gene end by 11 bases; junction bases not matched to a gene: 21. CDR1 is SGHVS and CDR2 is FQNEAQ in the germline V gene. This CDR3 is built from 17 residues. As DNA, the CDR3 is TGTGCCAGCAGCACCAACCGGGGACAGACCCTTAATTCAGCCCAGCATTTT. Protein: CASSTNRGQTLNSAQHF. The complete variable domain, with remaining parts taken from reference TRBV7-8 and TRBJ1-5, reads GAGVSQSPRYKVAKRGQDVALRCDPISGHVSLFWYQQALGQGPEFLTYFQNEAQLDKSGLPSDRFFAERPEGSVSTLKIQRTQQEDSAVYLCASSTNRGQTLNSAQHFGDGTRLSIL.

This chain joins TRBV25-1 and TRBJ2-2, with a weak D call TRBD1 (5 bases). The CDR3 loop spans 14 amino acids. Germline-derived CDR1 and CDR2 are MGHDK and SYGVNS. Trimming took 5 bases from V and 6 from J, leaving 13 bases between them. The CDR3 region is CASSFQGIAGELFF. The CDR3, as DNA: TGTGCCAGCAGTTTTCAGGGTATCGCCGGGGAGCTGTTTTTT.